The entry below gives a single TCR beta chain sequence along with its context. No antigen is known for it. This specimen comes from a study of cytomegalovirus exposure and HLA in healthy donors. Study conclusions and caveats: With high specificity and sensitivity, the classifier reportedly diagnosed cytomegalovirus status. Presence/absence comparisons presumed near-even sequencing depth among donors. The authors later found most CMV-associated TCR beta chains appeared HLA-restricted.

The study ran its PCR with 60 Vbeta and 13 Jbeta primers. The method was immunoSEQ multiplex PCR; TCRdb's version includes in-frame clones alone and lacks a portion of them. The data hold approximately 120,000 clones, with about 73% observed a single time. The germline CDR1 and CDR2 sequences are SGHTA and FQGNSA. The CDR3 contains 13 residues. Trimming pared 6 bases from V and 10 bases from J, leaving 18 bases between. What was sequenced was PBMCs. This receptor was obtained from a woman aged 40 to 50 in good health and CMV-seronegative. This chain uses TRBV7-2 with TRBJ1-2; D call uncertain. The CDR3 reads CTSSFSPRTLYTF. CDR3 DNA: TGTACCAGCAGTTTTTCCCCTCGGACTCTCTACACCTTC.